The 29 T cell receptor beta chains listed next were all sequenced from one sample in a study of CD8 T cells in Susac syndrome. When the RNA was reverse transcribed, random hexamers were used with an input of roughly 0.5 to 1 ug. A single record per CDR3 protein comes from TCRdb applying MiXCR to the immunoSEQ multiplex PCR reads. The data show some 80,000 distinct CDR3 sequences, around 94% seen once. The specimen was CD8+ T cells from PBMCs. The receptors were sampled from a human donor in good health.

The chain couples TRBV28 to TRBJ2-4, with D perhaps TRBD1 or TRBD2 (5 bases each). Per germline, CDR1 MDHEN and CDR2 SYDVKM. The CDR3 covers 16 residues. V lost 2 bases and J 0 bases, leaving 11 bases between the germline ends. CDR3 nucleotides: TGTGCCAGCAGTTTAGGTACAGGACTAGCCAAAAACATTCAGTACTTC. This codes for CASSLGTGLAKNIQYF.

The J gene is TRBJ2-7, the V gene TRBV6-2 or TRBV6-3; 7 nucleotides line up with TRBD1. V lost 2 bases and J lost 3; bases outside the gene matches: 4. The germline gives CDR1 MNHEY, CDR2 SVGEGT. CDR3 length equals 14 residues. The chain's CDR3 is CASSYSRDSYEQYV. For the CDR3, the DNA is TGTGCCAGCAGTTACAGCCGGGACAGCTACGAGCAGTACGTC.

In its sample, this clonotype was seen once. The chain carries TRBV27 and TRBJ1-1; the match to TRBD1 covers 7 bases. The CDR3 sequence is 15 residues long. Per germline, CDR1 MNHEY and CDR2 SMNVEV (reference sequence). Unmatched junction bases numbered 12, after V lost 6 bases and J lost 5 bases. The CDR3 nucleotides read TGTGCCAGCAGGGAAGGACAGGTTGTTGGAACTGAAGCTTTCTTT. It encodes CASREGQVVGTEAFF.

This chain joins TRBV19 and TRBJ1-1; D unclear. The CDR3 is made up of 14 amino acids. The germline V and J ends were trimmed by 6 bases and 6 bases, with 17 bases remaining between them. Germline V gives CDR1 LNHDA, CDR2 SQIVND (reference sequence). The CDR3: CASRRQEYLAEAFF. CDR3 nucleotide sequence: TGTGCCAGTAGACGGCAGGAGTATCTGGCTGAAGCTTTCTTT.

This rearrangement joins TRBV24-1 to TRBJ2-7; 7 positions agree with TRBD2. In germline, CDR1 is KGHDR, CDR2 SFDVKD. The V gene end was trimmed by 2 bases and the J gene end by 6 bases; junction bases not matched to a gene: 12. This CDR3 has 16 residues. The CDR3 nucleotides read TGTGCCACCAGTGATTCGCGGGGGACCCGAGTCTCCGAGCAGTACTTC. Residues: CATSDSRGTRVSEQYF.

The chain joins TRBV29-1 to TRBJ2-3; D remains unclear. Trimming stripped 1 base from V and 0 bases from J, with 11 bases between. Germline assignment: CDR1 SQVTM and CDR2 ANQGSEA. The CDR3 is 15 residues long. In DNA form, the CDR3 reads TGCAGCGTTGAAGGTTTGGGGTCTAGCACAGATACGCAGTATTTT. It encodes CSVEGLGSSTDTQYF.

The chain employs TRBV25-1 and TRBJ2-7; TRBD1 might be the D (7 bases). The germline CDR1 and CDR2 sequences are MGHDK and SYGVNS. The CDR3 has 13 amino acids. The ends were cut back, 7 bases at V and 6 bases at J, with 16 bases in the middle. The CDR3 loop reads CASTPPGGIEQYV. CDR3 nucleotide sequence: TGTGCCAGCACCCCTCCAGGGGGGATCGAGCAGTACGTC.

The CDR3 DNA is TGTGCCAGCAGTGAAGCCGGGGCAGAGGAGACCCAGTACTTC. Translation gives CASSEAGAEETQYF. The genes are TRBV2 and TRBJ2-5; D is tentatively TRBD1 or TRBD2 (5 bases each). The CDR3 length is 14 residues. V lost 0 bases and J 5 bases, leaving 10 bases between the germline ends. The germline V gene encodes CDR1 SNHLY and CDR2 FYNNEI. The whole variable domain, remainder taken from reference TRBV2 and TRBJ2-5, is EPEVTQTPSHQVTQMGQEVILRCVPISNHLYFYWYRQILGQKVEFLVSFYNNEISEKSEIFDDQFSVERPDGSNFTLKIRSTKLEDSAMYFCASSEAGAEETQYFGPGTRLLVL.

This clonotype is a singleton in its sample. V usage is TRBV29-1 and J usage is TRBJ1-1, with D maybe TRBD1 (5 bases). V lost 7 bases and J 4 bases, leaving 28 bases between the germline ends. This CDR3 comprises 17 residues. Germline-derived CDR1 and CDR2 are SQVTM and ANQGSEA. CDR3 sequence reads: CSAKIGAGTTLSTEAFF. The CDR3 DNA follows: TGCAGCGCTAAGATTGGGGCAGGGACTACCCTGAGCACTGAAGCTTTCTTT.

The chain recombines TRBV6-2 or TRBV6-3 with TRBJ2-7, with 7 bases matching TRBD1. The V and J ends lost 4 bases and 3 bases, in that order; junction bases with no gene match: 9. The CDR3 has 15 residues. CDR1 and CDR2 from the germline V gene are MNHEY and SVGEGT. The CDR3 DNA is TGTGCCAGCAGTTCCTGGGACAGTCTTGACTACGAGCAGTACTTC. This codes for CASSSWDSLDYEQYF.

In this sample, this clonotype turned up a few times. The rearrangement joins TRBV6-1 to TRBJ2-1; possibly TRBD2 for D (5 bases). Trimming removed 7 bases at V and 6 bases at J, with 13 bases between. CDR1 and CDR2 (germline): MNHNS, SASEGT. CDR3 length: 13 amino acids. CDR3 sequence (DNA): TGTGCCAGCACCCGGACTGGCTTCAATGAGCAGTTCTTC. This sequence encodes CASTRTGFNEQFF.

As regards this clonotype: The junction and the germline gene differ at one end; a read error may be behind it. The chain uses TRBV5-1 and TRBJ2-1; 7 bases map to TRBD1. Germline CDR1 and CDR2: SGHRS and YFSETQ. The CDR3 sequence is 15 residues long. CDR3 coding DNA: TGCGCCAGCAGGTTGGGGGTACAGGGGATCGATGAGCAGTTCTTC. This translates into CASRLGVQGIDEQFF.

This clonotype was counted a few times. CDR3 sequence: CASSMGTSITNEQFF. The CDR3, as DNA: TGTGCCAGTAGTATGGGGACTAGCATTACCAATGAGCAGTTCTTC. The chain is built from TRBV19 and TRBJ2-1, with 9 bases that match TRBD2. Germline assignment: CDR1 LNHDA and CDR2 SQIVND (reference sequence). V shed 3 bases and J 6 bases; nucleotides not matched to a gene: 6. The CDR3 covers 15 residues.

The CDR3 nucleotides read TGTGCCAGCAGCCCTTACGGGGTAGGCTACGAGCAGTACGTC. Translation: CASSPYGVGYEQYV. V is TRBV7-8 and J is TRBJ2-7, with TRBD2 as a possible D gene (5 bases). The germline V gene encodes CDR1 SGHVS and CDR2 FQNEAQ. Trimming stripped 5 bases from V and 3 bases from J, with 14 bases between. The CDR3 is 14 amino acids.

The count of this clonotype is one. J is TRBJ2-2 and V is TRBV29-1; D may match TRBD1 or TRBD2 (6 bases each). V lost 4 bases, J lost 4 bases, and 13 bases lay in between. CDR1 and CDR2 (germline): SQVTM, ANQGSEA. The CDR3 has 14 amino acids. CDR3 sequence reads: CSVVEGDLTGELFF. In DNA form, the CDR3 reads TGCAGCGTTGTGGAGGGGGACCTCACCGGGGAGCTGTTTTTT.

This clonotype was seen only once. The chain couples TRBV7-2 to TRBJ1-1; D gene unclear. The V and J ends lost 3 bases and 3 bases respectively, with 17 bases between them. This CDR3 is 16 amino acids long. Germline V lookup: CDR1 SGHTA, CDR2 FQGNSA. CDR3 nucleotides: TGTGCCAGCAGCTTCCTAGGGAAGGATCCTGACACTGAAGCTTTCTTT. It codes for CASSFLGKDPDTEAFF.

This chain connects TRBV11-2 to TRBJ2-7; D is unclear. The CDR3 has 13 residues. Germline CDR1 and CDR2: SGHAT and FQNNGV. V gave up 4 bases and J gave up 4 bases, with 11 bases separating them. The CDR3 region is CASSSTLTYEQYV. The CDR3 DNA follows: TGTGCCAGCAGCTCAACACTGACTTACGAGCAGTACGTC.

This chain connects TRBV7-2 to TRBJ2-7; D gene uncertain. Germline loops: CDR1 SGHTA, CDR2 FQGNSA. The CDR3 consists of 13 residues. Trimming left V 2 bases short and J 3 bases short, with 8 bases between. DNA of the CDR3: TGTGCCAGCAGCTTATACAGCAACTACGAGCAGTACTTC. Its translation is CASSLYSNYEQYF.

The chain links TRBV27 to TRBJ1-1, with D perhaps matching TRBD1 (5 bases). Trimming removed 3 bases from V and 1 base from J, with 9 bases in between. Germline CDR1 and CDR2: MNHEY and SMNVEV (reference sequence). This CDR3 has 14 residues. Written as DNA, the CDR3 is TGTGCCAGCAGTTTGTTCGGGGGGAACACTGAAGCTTTCTTT. This gives the protein CASSLFGGNTEAFF.

This clonotype was detected only once. The chain employs TRBV7-9 and TRBJ1-2; maybe TRBD1 (6 bases). Trimming left V 5 bases short and J 2 bases short, with 12 bases between. Germline CDR1 and CDR2: SEHNR and FQNEAQ (reference sequence). This CDR3 spans 14 amino acids. The CDR3, as DNA: TGTGCCAGCAGCCCCCGGGACACCAACTATGGCTACACCTTC. Translated: CASSPRDTNYGYTF.

The rearrangement links TRBV29-1 to TRBJ2-7; maybe TRBD1 (6 bases). The V end was cut by 4 bases, the J end by 1 base, with 14 bases between. The CDR3 consists of 14 residues. Germline values: CDR1 SQVTM, CDR2 ANQGSEA. The CDR3 is CSVVTGHSSYEQYF. The CDR3 DNA follows: TGCAGCGTTGTTACAGGGCATTCTTCCTACGAGCAGTACTTC.

The chain combines TRBV2 with TRBJ2-7; no clear D. The CDR3 length is 13 residues. Germline lookup yields CDR1 SNHLY and CDR2 FYNNEI. V lost 5 bases and J lost 0, with 8 bases in between. The CDR3 sequence: CASSWRSSYEQYV. DNA of the CDR3: TGTGCCAGCAGTTGGCGGAGCTCCTACGAGCAGTACGTC.

The chain uses TRBV20-1 and TRBJ2-7, with TRBD2 identical over 7 bases. The CDR3 has 12 residues. Trimming cost V 0 bases and J 6 bases; bases outside gene matches: 2. Germline V gene sequence: CDR1 DFQATT, CDR2 SNEGSKA (reference sequence). The CDR3 loop is CSARETSAEQYF. The CDR3, as DNA: TGCAGTGCTAGAGAAACTAGCGCCGAGCAGTACTTC.

The chain is built from TRBV13 and TRBJ2-4; D is undetermined. Trimming removed 5 bases from V and 9 bases from J, with 20 bases in between. Germline values: CDR1 PRHDT, CDR2 FYEKMQ (reference sequence). This CDR3 has 15 residues. The CDR3 sequence is CASSRSDAPGPIQYF. CDR3 DNA sequence: TGTGCCAGCAGCCGATCTGACGCCCCTGGACCCATTCAGTACTTC.

The chain carries TRBV7-9 and TRBJ2-5, with D perhaps being TRBD1 or TRBD2 (5 bases each). The germline V gene encodes CDR1 SEHNR and CDR2 FQNEAQ (reference sequence). The CDR3 loop spans 16 amino acids. The V gene lost 1 base and the J gene lost 2 bases, with 14 bases spanning the gap. The CDR3 loop reads CASSLGQGPQQETQYF. DNA of the CDR3: TGTGCCAGCAGCTTAGGGCAGGGACCCCAACAAGAGACCCAGTACTTC.

This chain connects TRBV9 to TRBJ2-3; D is unresolved. Germline V lookup: CDR1 SGDLS, CDR2 YYNGEE. V shed 4 bases and J shed 5 bases, with 11 bases lying between them. The CDR3 is 13 residues long. DNA of the CDR3: TGTGCCAGCAGCCCCCCTACTCAAGATACGCAGTATTTT. This encodes CASSPPTQDTQYF.

This chain uses TRBV20-1 with TRBJ2-5, with D perhaps assigned TRBD1 or TRBD2 (5 bases each). Germline V gene sequence: CDR1 DFQATT, CDR2 SNEGSKA (reference sequence). Between the trimmed V and J ends, which lost 1 base and 5 bases, there was a span of 23 bases. CDR3 length equals 17 residues. In DNA form, the CDR3 reads TGCAGTGCTAGAGTCTTCCCCCTTGGGCAGGGCGGGGAGACCCAGTACTTC. Amino acids: CSARVFPLGQGGETQYF.

The gene calls are TRBV6-2 or TRBV6-3 and TRBJ2-7, with D maybe TRBD2 (6 bases). This CDR3 has 13 amino acids. V was pared by 2 bases and J by 4 bases, with 9 bases between. Germline-derived CDR1 and CDR2 are MNHEY and SVGEGT. DNA of the CDR3: TGTGCCAGCAGTTACCAACGGGGGTACGAGCAGTACTTC. Its protein is CASSYQRGYEQYF.

This clonotype has just one count. This chain connects TRBV5-6 to TRBJ2-1, with 9 positions matching TRBD2. CDR1 and CDR2 from the germline V gene are SGHDT and YYEEEE. J gave up 6 bases and V 10 bases, and 8 bases lay outside the gene matches. The length of the CDR3 is 13 residues. CDR3 coding DNA: TGTGCCGCCCAGGCGGGGGGGGCCAATGAGCAGTTCTTC. Residues: CAAQAGGANEQFF.